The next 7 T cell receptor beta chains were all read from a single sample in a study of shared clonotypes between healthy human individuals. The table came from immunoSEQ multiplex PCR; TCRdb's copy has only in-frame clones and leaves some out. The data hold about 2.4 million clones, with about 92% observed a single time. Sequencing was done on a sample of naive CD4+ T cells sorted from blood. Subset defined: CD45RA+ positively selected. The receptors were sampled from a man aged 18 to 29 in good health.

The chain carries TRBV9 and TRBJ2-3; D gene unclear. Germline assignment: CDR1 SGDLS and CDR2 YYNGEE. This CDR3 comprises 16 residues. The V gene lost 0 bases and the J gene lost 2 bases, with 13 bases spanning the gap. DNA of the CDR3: TGTGCCAGCAGCGTAGCAGGCGGTCGGACCACAGATACGCAGTATTTT. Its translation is CASSVAGGRTTDTQYF.

DNA of the CDR3: TGTGCCAGCAGCTCGTACCAGGGAGGGGGCTACGAGCAGTACTTC. Encoded protein: CASSSYQGGGYEQYF. This chain uses TRBV6-5 with TRBJ2-7; TRBD2 might be the D (7 bases). Germline V CDR1 and CDR2: MNHEY, SVGAGI. The V end was cut by 6 bases, the J end by 3 bases, with 18 bases between. The CDR3 consists of 15 residues.

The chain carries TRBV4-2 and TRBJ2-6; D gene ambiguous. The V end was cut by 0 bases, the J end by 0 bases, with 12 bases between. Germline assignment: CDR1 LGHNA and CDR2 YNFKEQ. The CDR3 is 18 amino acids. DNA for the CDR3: TGTGCCAGCAGCCAAGAGGTAGGACGGAACTCTGGGGCCAACGTCCTGACTTTC. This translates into CASSQEVGRNSGANVLTF.

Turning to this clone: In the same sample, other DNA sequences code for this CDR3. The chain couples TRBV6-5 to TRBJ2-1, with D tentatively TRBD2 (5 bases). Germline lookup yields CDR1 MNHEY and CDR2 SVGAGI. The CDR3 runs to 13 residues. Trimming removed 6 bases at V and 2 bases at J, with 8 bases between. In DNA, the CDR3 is TGTGCCAGCAGGAGCGGAGCCTACAATGAGCAGTTCTTC. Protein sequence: CASRSGAYNEQFF.

CDR3 sequence: CASSPRDSLTGELFF. CDR3 nucleotides: TGTGCCAGCAGTCCCCGGGACAGTCTTACCGGGGAGCTGTTTTTT. This sequence joins TRBV28 and TRBJ2-2; 7 bases fit TRBD1. Germline loops: CDR1 MDHEN, CDR2 SYDVKM. J was trimmed by 5 bases and V by 5 bases; bases with no gene match: 8. This CDR3 is 15 amino acids long.

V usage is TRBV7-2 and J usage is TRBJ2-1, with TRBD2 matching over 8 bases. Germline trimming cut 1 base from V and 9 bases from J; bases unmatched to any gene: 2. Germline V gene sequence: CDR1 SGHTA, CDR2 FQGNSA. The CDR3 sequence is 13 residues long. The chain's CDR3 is CASSLELAAEQFF. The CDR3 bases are TGTGCCAGCAGCTTAGAACTAGCGGCTGAGCAGTTCTTC.

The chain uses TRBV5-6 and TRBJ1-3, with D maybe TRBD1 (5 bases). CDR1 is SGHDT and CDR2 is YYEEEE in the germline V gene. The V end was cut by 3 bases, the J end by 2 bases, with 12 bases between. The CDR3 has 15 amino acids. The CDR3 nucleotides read TGTGCCAGCAGCTGGGGACCCAGCCCTGGAAACACCATATATTTT. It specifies CASSWGPSPGNTIYF.